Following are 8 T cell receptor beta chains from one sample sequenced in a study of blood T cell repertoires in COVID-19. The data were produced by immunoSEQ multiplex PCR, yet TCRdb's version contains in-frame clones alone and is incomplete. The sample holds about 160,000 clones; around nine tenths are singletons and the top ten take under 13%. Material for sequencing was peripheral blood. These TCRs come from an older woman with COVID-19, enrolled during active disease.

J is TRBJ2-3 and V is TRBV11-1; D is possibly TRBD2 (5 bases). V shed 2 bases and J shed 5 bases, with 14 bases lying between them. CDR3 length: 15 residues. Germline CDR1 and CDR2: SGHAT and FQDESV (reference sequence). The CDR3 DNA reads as TGTGCCAGCAGCTTAAGATCTAGCCGGGGAGATACGCAGTATTTT. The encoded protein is CASSLRSSRGDTQYF.

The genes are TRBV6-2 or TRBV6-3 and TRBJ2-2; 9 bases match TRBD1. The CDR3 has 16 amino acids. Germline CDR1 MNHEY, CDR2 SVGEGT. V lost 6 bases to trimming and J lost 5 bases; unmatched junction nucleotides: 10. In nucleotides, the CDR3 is TGTGCCAGCAGCCATACTCCGGGACAGGGTACCGGGGAGCTGTTTTTT. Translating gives CASSHTPGQGTGELFF.

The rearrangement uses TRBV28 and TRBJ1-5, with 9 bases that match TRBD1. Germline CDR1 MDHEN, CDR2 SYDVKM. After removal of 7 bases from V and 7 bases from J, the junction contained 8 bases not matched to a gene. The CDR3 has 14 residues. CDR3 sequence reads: CASNRDRARQPQHF. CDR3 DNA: TGTGCCAGCAACCGGGACAGGGCCCGCCAGCCCCAGCATTTT.

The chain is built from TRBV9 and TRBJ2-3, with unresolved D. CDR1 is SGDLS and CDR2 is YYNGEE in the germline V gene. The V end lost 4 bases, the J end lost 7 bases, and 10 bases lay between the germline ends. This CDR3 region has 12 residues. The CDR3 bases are TGTGCCAGCAGCCCCGAGGTTTATACGCAGTATTTT. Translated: CASSPEVYTQYF. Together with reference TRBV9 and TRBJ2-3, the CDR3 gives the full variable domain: DSGVTQTPKHLITATGQRVTLRCSPRSGDLSVYWYQQSLDQGLQFLIQYYNGEERAKGNILERFSAQQFPDLHSELNLSSLELGDSALYFCASSPEVYTQYFGPGTRLTVL.

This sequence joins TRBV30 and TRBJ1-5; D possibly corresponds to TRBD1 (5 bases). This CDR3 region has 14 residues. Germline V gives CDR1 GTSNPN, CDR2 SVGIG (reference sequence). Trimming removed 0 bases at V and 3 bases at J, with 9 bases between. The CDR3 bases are TGTGCCTGGAGTGTAGCGGGGCCCAATCAGCCCCAGCATTTT. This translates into CAWSVAGPNQPQHF. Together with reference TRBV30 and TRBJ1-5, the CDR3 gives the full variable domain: SQTIHQWPATLVQPVGSPLSLECTVEGTSNPNLYWYRQAAGRGLQLLFYSVGIGQISSEVPQNLSASRPQDRQFILSSKKLLLSDSGFYLCAWSVAGPNQPQHFGDGTRLSIL.

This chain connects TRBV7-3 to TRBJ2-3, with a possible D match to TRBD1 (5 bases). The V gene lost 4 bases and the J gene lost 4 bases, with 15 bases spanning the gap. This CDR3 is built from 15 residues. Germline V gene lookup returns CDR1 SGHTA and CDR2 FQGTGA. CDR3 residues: CASSSRAGKSDTQYF. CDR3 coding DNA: TGTGCCAGCAGCTCTAGGGCAGGGAAGTCAGATACGCAGTATTTT.

CDR3 sequence (DNA): TGCAGCGGCATGACAGGGGGGAACACTGAAGCTTTCTTT. This gives the protein CSGMTGGNTEAFF. The V call is TRBV29-1, the J call TRBJ1-1, with 9 bases fitting TRBD1. J was trimmed by 1 base and V by 7 bases; bases with no gene match: 4. CDR3 size: 13 residues. Germline CDR1 reads SQVTM; CDR2 reads ANQGSEA.

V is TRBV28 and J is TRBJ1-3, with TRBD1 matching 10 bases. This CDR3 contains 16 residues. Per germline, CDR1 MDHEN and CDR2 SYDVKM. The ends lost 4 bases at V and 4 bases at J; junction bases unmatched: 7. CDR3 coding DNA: TGTGCCAGCAGTTCACCCTCGGGACAGGGGGGAAACACCATATATTTT. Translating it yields CASSSPSGQGGNTIYF.